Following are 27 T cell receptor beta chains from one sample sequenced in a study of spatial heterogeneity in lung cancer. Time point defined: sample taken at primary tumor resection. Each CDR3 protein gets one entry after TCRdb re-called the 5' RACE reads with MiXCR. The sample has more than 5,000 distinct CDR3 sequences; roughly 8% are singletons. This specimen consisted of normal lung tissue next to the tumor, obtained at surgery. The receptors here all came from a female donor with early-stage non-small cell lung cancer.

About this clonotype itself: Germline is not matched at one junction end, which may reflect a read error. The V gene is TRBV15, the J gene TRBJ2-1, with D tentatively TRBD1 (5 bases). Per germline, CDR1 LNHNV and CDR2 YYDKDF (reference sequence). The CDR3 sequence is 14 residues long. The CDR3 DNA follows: TGTGCCACCAGTGGCAGGGCCTCCGACAATGAGCAGTTCTTC. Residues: CATSGRASDNEQFF. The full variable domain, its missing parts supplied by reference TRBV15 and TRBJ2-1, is DAMVIQNPRYQVTQFGKPVTLSCSQTLNHNVMYWYQQKSSQAPKLLFHYYDKDFNNEADTPDNFQSRRPNTSFCFLDIRSPGLGDTAMYLCATSGRASDNEQFFGPGTRLTVL.

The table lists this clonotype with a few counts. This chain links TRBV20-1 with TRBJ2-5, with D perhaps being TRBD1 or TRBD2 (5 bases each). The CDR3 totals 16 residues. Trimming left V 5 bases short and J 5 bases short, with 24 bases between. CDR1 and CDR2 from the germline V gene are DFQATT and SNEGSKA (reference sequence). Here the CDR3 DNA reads TGCAGTGCTTCGCGGAATTCGAGGGGTTTGGTGGAGACCCAGTACTTC. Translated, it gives CSASRNSRGLVETQYF.

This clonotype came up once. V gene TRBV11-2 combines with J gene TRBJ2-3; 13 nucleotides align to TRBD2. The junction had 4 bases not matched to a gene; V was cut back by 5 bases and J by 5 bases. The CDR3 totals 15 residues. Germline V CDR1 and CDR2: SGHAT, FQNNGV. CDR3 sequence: CASSTGLAGRDTQYF. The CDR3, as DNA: TGTGCCAGCAGCACGGGACTAGCGGGAAGAGATACGCAGTATTTT.

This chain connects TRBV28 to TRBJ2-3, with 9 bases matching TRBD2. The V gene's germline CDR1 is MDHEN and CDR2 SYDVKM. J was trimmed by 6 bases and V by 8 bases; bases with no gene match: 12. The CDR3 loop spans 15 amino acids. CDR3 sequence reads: CASAKGRGGYDTQYF. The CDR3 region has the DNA TGTGCCAGCGCAAAGGGGCGGGGGGGATACGATACGCAGTATTTT.

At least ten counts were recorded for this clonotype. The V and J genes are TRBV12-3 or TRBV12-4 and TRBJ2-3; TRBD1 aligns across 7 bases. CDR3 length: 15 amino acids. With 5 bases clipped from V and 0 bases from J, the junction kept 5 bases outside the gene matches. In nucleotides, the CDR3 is TGTGCCAGCAGTATACAGGGGTTGAGCACAGATACGCAGTATTTT. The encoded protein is CASSIQGLSTDTQYF.

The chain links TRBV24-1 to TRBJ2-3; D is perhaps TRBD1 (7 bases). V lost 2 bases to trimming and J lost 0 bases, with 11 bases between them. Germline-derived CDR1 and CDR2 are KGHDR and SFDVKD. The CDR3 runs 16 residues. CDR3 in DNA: TGTGCCACCAGTGATTACAGGGGAGGTAGCACAGATACGCAGTATTTT. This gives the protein CATSDYRGGSTDTQYF.

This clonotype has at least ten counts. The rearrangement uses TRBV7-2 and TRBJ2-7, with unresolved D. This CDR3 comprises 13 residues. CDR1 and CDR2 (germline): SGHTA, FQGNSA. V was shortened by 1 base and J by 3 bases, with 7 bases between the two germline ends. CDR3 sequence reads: CASSLGDIYEQYF. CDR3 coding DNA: TGTGCCAGCAGCTTAGGAGACATCTACGAGCAGTACTTC.

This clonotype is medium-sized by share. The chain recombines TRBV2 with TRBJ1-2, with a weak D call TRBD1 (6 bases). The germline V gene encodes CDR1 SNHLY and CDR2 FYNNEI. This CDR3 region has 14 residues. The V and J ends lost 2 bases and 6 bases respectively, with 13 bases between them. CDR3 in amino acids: CASSELAGANGYTF. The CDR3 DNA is TGTGCCAGCAGTGAATTGGCAGGGGCTAATGGCTACACCTTC. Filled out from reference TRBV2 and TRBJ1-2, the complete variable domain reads EPEVTQTPSHQVTQMGQEVILRCVPISNHLYFYWYRQILGQKVEFLVSFYNNEISEKSEIFDDQFSVERPDGSNFTLKIRSTKLEDSAMYFCASSELAGANGYTFGSGTRLTVV.

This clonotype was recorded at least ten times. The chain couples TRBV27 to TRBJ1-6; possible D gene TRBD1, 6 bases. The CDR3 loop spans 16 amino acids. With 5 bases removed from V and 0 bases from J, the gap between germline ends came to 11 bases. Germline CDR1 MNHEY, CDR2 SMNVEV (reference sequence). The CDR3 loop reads CASSPNRDSYNSPLHF. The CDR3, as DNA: TGTGCCAGCAGTCCAAACAGGGACTCCTATAATTCACCCCTCCACTTT.

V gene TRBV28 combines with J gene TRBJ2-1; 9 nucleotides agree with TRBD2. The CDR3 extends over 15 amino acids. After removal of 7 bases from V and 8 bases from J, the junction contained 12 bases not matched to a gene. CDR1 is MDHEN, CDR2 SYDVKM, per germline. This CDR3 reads CASKKVGGGAYEQFF. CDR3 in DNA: TGTGCCAGCAAAAAAGTTGGCGGGGGGGCTTATGAGCAGTTCTTC. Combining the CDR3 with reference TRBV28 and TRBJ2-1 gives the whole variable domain DVKVTQSSRYLVKRTGEKVFLECVQDMDHENMFWYRQDPGLGLRLIYFSYDVKMKEKGDIPEGYSVSREKKERFSLILESASTNQTSMYLCASKKVGGGAYEQFFGPGTRLTVL.

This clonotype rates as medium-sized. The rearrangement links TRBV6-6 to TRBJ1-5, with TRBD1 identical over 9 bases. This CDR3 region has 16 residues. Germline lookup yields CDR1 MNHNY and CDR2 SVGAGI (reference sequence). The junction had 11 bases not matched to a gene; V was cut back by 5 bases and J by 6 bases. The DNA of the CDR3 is TGTGCCAGCAGTACCGGGACAGGGAGGCCTAGTCAGCCCCAGCATTTT. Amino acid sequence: CASSTGTGRPSQPQHF.

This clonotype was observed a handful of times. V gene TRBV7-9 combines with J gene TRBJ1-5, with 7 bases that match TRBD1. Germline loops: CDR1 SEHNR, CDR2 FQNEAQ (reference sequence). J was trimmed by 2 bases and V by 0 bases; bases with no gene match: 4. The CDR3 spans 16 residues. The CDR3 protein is CASSLAGQSRNQPQHF. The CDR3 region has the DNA TGTGCCAGCAGCTTAGCGGGACAGTCACGCAATCAGCCCCAGCATTTT.

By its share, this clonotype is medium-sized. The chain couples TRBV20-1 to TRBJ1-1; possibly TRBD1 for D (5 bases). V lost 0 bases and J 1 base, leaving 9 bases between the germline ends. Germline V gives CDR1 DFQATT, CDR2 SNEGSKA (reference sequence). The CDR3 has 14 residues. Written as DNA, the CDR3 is TGCAGTGCTAGAGAGTGGGGGGGGAACACTGAAGCTTTCTTT. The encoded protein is CSAREWGGNTEAFF.

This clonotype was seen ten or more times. The CDR3 loop is CASSRTAPLSSYEQYF. The CDR3 coding sequence is TGTGCCAGCAGCCGGACGGCCCCCCTTAGCTCCTACGAGCAGTACTTC. V gene TRBV6-5 combines with J gene TRBJ2-7; D call uncertain. From germline, CDR1 is MNHEY and CDR2 SVGAGI. V lost 6 bases to trimming and J lost 0 bases, with 18 bases between them. The CDR3 sequence is 16 residues long.

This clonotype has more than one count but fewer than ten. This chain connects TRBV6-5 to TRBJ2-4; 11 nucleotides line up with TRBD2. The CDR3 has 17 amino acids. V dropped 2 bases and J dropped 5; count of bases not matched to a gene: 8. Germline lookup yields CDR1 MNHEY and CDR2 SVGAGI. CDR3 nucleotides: TGTGCCAGCAGTTACGGTCCTAGCGGGGGGCCCGAAAACATTCAGTACTTC. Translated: CASSYGPSGGPENIQYF.

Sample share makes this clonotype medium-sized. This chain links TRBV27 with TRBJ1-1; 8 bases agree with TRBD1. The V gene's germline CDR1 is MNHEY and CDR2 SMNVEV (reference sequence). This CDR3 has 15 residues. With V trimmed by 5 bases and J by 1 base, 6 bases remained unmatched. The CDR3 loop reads CASSRLDRANTEAFF. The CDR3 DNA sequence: TGTGCCAGCAGTCGGTTGGACAGGGCGAACACTGAAGCTTTCTTT.

The CDR3 region has the DNA TGCGCCAGCAGCTTGAGAGGTGACCGGGAGCTGTTTTTT. This encodes CASSLRGDRELFF. The gene calls are TRBV5-1 and TRBJ2-2; D not certain. The V end lost 1 base, the J end lost 9 bases, and 10 bases lay between the germline ends. Germline V gene data show CDR1 as SGHRS and CDR2 as YFSETQ. The CDR3 is made up of 13 amino acids.

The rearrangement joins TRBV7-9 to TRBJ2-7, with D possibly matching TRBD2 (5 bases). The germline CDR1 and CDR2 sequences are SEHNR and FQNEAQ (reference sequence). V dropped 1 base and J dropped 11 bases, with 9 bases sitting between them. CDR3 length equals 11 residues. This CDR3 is CASSLGTWEYF. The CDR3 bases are TGTGCCAGCAGCTTAGGGACTTGGGAGTACTTC.

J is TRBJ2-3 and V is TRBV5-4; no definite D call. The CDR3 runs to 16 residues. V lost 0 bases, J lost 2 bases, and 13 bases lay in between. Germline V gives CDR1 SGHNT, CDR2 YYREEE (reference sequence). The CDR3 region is CASSLEVADPTDTQYF. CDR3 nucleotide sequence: TGTGCCAGCAGCTTGGAAGTCGCAGATCCCACAGATACGCAGTATTTT.

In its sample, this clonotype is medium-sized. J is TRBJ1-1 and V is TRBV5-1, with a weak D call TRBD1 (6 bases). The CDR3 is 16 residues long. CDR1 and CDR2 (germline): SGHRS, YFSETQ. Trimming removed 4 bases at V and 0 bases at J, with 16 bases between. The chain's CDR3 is CASSVGYRAMNTEAFF. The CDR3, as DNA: TGCGCCAGCAGCGTAGGATACAGGGCTATGAACACTGAAGCTTTCTTT. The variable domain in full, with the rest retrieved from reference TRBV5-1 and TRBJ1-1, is KAGVTQTPRYLIKTRGQQVTLSCSPISGHRSVSWYQQTPGQGLQFLFEYFSETQRNKGNFPGRFSGRQFSNSRSEMNVSTLELGDSALYLCASSVGYRAMNTEAFFGQGTRLTVV.

For the CDR3, the DNA is TGTGCCAGCAGCAAACGGTCGGCGGGGGCCAACACCGGGGAGCTGTTTTTT. Translation gives CASSKRSAGANTGELFF. The chain couples TRBV7-2 to TRBJ2-2, with a possible D match to TRBD2 (7 bases). CDR1 is SGHTA, CDR2 FQGNSA, per germline. The V end was cut by 5 bases, the J end by 2 bases, with 18 bases between. This CDR3 spans 17 amino acids. The complete variable domain, with remaining parts taken from reference TRBV7-2 and TRBJ2-2, reads GAGVSQSPSNKVTEKGKDVELRCDPISGHTALYWYRQSLGQGLEFLIYFQGNSAPDKSGLPSDRFSAERTGGSVSTLTIQRTQQEDSAVYLCASSKRSAGANTGELFFGEGSRLTVL.

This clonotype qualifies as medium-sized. CDR3 residues: CASSHGDRVVREKLFF. CDR3 sequence (DNA): TGTGCCAGCAGCCATGGGGACAGGGTGGTGCGTGAAAAACTGTTTTTT. V is TRBV3-1 and J is TRBJ1-4; 9 bases are shared with TRBD1. V dropped 3 bases and J dropped 7; count of bases not matched to a gene: 9. CDR1 is LGHDT, CDR2 YNNKEL, per germline (reference sequence). This CDR3 region has 16 residues. The full variable domain, in which reference TRBV3-1 and TRBJ1-4 provide the parts outside the CDR3, is DTAVSQTPKYLVTQMGNDKSIKCEQNLGHDTMYWYKQDSKKFLKIMFSYNNKELIINETVPNRFSPKSPDKAHLNLHINSLELGDSAVYFCASSHGDRVVREKLFFGSGTQLSVL.

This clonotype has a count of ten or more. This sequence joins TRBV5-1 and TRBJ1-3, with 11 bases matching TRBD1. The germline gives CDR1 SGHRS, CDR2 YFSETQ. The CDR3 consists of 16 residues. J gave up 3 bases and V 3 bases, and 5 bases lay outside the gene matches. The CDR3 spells CASSSSGTGGGNTIYF. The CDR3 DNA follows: TGCGCCAGCAGCTCATCAGGGACAGGGGGTGGAAACACCATATATTTT.

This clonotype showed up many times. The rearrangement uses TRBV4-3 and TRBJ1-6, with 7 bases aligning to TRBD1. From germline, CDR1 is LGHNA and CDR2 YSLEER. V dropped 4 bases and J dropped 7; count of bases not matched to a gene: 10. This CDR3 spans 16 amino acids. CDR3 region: CASSPDRDLWNSPLHF. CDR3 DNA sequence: TGCGCCAGCAGCCCTGACAGGGACTTATGGAATTCACCCCTCCACTTT.

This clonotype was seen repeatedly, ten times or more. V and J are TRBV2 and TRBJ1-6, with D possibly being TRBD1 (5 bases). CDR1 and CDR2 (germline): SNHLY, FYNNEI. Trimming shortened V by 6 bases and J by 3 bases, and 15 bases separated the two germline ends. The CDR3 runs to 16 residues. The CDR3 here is CASRETGTDYNSPLHF. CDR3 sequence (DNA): TGTGCCAGCAGAGAGACCGGGACGGACTATAATTCACCCCTCCACTTT.

CDR3 sequence reads: CAISESTGTETSEAFF. The CDR3 nucleotides read TGTGCCATCAGTGAGTCGACTGGGACAGAAACATCTGAAGCTTTCTTT. The chain joins TRBV10-3 to TRBJ1-1, with 7 bases fitting TRBD1. This CDR3 comprises 16 residues. Germline CDR1 is ENHRY and CDR2 is SYGVKD. V shed 0 bases, J shed 6 bases, and the junction held 10 bases outside the gene matches.

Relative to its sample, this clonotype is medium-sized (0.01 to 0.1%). The CDR3 nucleotides read TGCAGCGCCTCCGGGACCGGGGAAAAACTGTTTTTT. Protein: CSASGTGEKLFF. The V gene is TRBV29-1, the J gene TRBJ1-4, with D possibly matching TRBD1 (5 bases). Trimming shortened V by 7 bases and J by 8 bases, and 14 bases separated the two germline ends. Germline loops: CDR1 SQVTM, CDR2 ANQGSEA. The CDR3 loop spans 12 amino acids.